The 21 T cell receptor beta chains listed next were all sequenced from one sample in a study of blood T cell repertoires in COVID-19. Produced via immunoSEQ multiplex PCR; TCRdb's table is partial and in-frame only. The top ten clones hold 20% to 25% of a sample with 55,000 to 95,000 clones, roughly 76% of them seen once. The sample comprised peripheral blood. The receptors here all came from a woman in her sixties or seventies with acute or convalescent COVID-19.

This clone appeared a single time. The chain uses TRBV7-8 and TRBJ1-1, with 9 bases identical to TRBD1. Germline V gene sequence: CDR1 SGHVS, CDR2 FQNEAQ. There are 15 residues in the CDR3. The J segment lost 0 bases and the V segment lost 1 base, leaving 0 bases of the junction unmatched. The DNA of the CDR3 is TGTGCCAGCAGCTTAGGGGACAGGGTGAACACTGAAGCTTTCTTT. Translating gives CASSLGDRVNTEAFF.

J is TRBJ2-3 and V is TRBV10-1, with 10 bases lining up with TRBD2. From germline, CDR1 is WNHNN and CDR2 SYGVQD (reference sequence). The CDR3 consists of 16 residues. V gave up 0 bases and J gave up 10 bases; unmatched junction bases: 10. CDR3 sequence: CASSESSASGSSAQYF. The CDR3 DNA follows: TGCGCCAGCAGTGAGTCGTCGGCTAGCGGGAGTTCAGCGCAGTATTTT.

This chain connects TRBV28 to TRBJ1-5; D is possibly TRBD1 (6 bases). CDR1 is MDHEN, CDR2 SYDVKM, per germline. The V and J ends lost 5 bases and 3 bases respectively, with 20 bases between them. The CDR3 covers 17 residues. The CDR3 DNA is TGTGCCAGCAGTCTACCCGTAGGGGGGGCTTACAATCAGCCCCAGCATTTT. It encodes CASSLPVGGAYNQPQHF.

CDR3 nucleotide sequence: TGTGCCAGCAGCCAAGATCCCTGGACAGGGGGACAGCCCCAGCATTTT. Residues: CASSQDPWTGGQPQHF. The chain employs TRBV3-1 (or the pseudogene TRBV3-2) and TRBJ1-5; 10 bases align to TRBD1. With V trimmed by 0 bases and J by 7 bases, 6 bases remained unmatched. Germline V gives CDR1 LGHDT, CDR2 YNNKEL (reference sequence). The CDR3 has 16 amino acids.

The chain has TRBV3-1 (or the pseudogene TRBV3-2) and TRBJ1-4, with D hard to call. Per the germline V gene, CDR1 is LGHDT and CDR2 is YNNKEL (reference sequence). The CDR3 covers 14 residues. V dropped 4 bases and J dropped 8 bases, with 14 bases sitting between them. In nucleotides, the CDR3 is TGTGCCAGCAGCCTCCCGGGGTGGGGAGAAAAACTGTTTTTT. This translates into CASSLPGWGEKLFF.

V and J are TRBV15 and TRBJ2-5; D call uncertain. The germline V gene has CDR1 LNHNV and CDR2 YYDKDF (reference sequence). Trimming pared 3 bases from V and 7 bases from J, leaving 15 bases between. This CDR3 is built from 14 residues. The CDR3: CATSSDFSARTQYF. CDR3 DNA: TGTGCCACCAGCAGTGACTTCTCCGCTAGGACCCAGTACTTC.

The chain has TRBV18 and TRBJ2-3; 7 nucleotides agree with TRBD2. With 3 bases clipped from V and 3 bases from J, the junction kept 9 bases outside the gene matches. The germline CDR1 and CDR2 sequences are KGHSH and LQKENI. This CDR3 is 16 amino acids long. In nucleotides, the CDR3 is TGTGCCAGCTCACCCTATCTAGCGGAGTGGACAGATACGCAGTATTTT. Translation: CASSPYLAEWTDTQYF.

This clone was found once. The CDR3 nucleotides are TGTGCCAGCAGCTTCCCGGACAGGGGGAGGTATGGCTACACCTTC. Encoded protein: CASSFPDRGRYGYTF. The chain joins TRBV11-3 to TRBJ1-2; 10 nucleotides line up with TRBD1. This CDR3 is 15 amino acids long. The germline V gene encodes CDR1 SGHNT and CDR2 YENEEA. J lost 5 bases, V lost 3 bases, and 6 bases had no gene match.

The genes are TRBV7-9 and TRBJ2-3, with 7 bases lining up with TRBD2. Germline V gives CDR1 SEHNR, CDR2 FQNEAQ (reference sequence). V lost 4 bases and J lost 6; bases outside the gene matches: 22. The length of the CDR3 is 19 residues. The chain's CDR3 is CASSSKIGDRAGVRDTQYF. DNA of the CDR3: TGTGCCAGCAGCTCCAAAATAGGCGATCGTGCGGGAGTTAGGGATACGCAGTATTTT.

This chain joins TRBV12-3 or TRBV12-4 and TRBJ2-7, with D possibly being TRBD2 (6 bases). The V end lost 2 bases, the J end lost 3 bases, and 8 bases lay between the germline ends. CDR3 length: 13 amino acids. The CDR3 region has the DNA TGTGCCAGCAGTTTAAGGCGGGGCTACGAGCAGTACTTC. Its protein product is CASSLRRGYEQYF.

The chain recombines TRBV6-6 with TRBJ1-2; perhaps TRBD1 as D (6 bases). CDR3 length: 13 residues. Trimming pared 8 bases from V and 8 bases from J, leaving 18 bases between. Germline V gene lookup returns CDR1 MNHNY and CDR2 SVGAGI (reference sequence). This chain's CDR3 is CASSILTGFGYTF. The DNA for the CDR3 is TGTGCCAGCTCCATTCTAACAGGGTTCGGCTACACCTTC.

In this sample, this clone turned up a few times. The rearrangement joins TRBV6-5 to TRBJ2-5, with 12 bases lining up with TRBD2. Trimming removed 6 bases from V and 5 bases from J; junction bases left unmatched: 7. In germline, CDR1 is MNHEY, CDR2 SVGAGI. The CDR3 runs to 15 residues. The CDR3: CASRTSGSGRETQYF. The CDR3 region has the DNA TGTGCCAGCAGGACTAGCGGGAGTGGTCGGGAGACCCAGTACTTC.

The count of this clone is one. The CDR3 bases are TGCGCCAGCAGTCCGGGGGGCGGCACAGATACGCAGTATTTT. It codes for CASSPGGGTDTQYF. V gene TRBV10-1 combines with J gene TRBJ2-3, with a tentative D call TRBD2 (7 bases). Germline CDR1 and CDR2: WNHNN and SYGVQD (reference sequence). The CDR3 runs to 14 residues. V dropped 5 bases and J dropped 1 base, with 10 bases sitting between them.

The rearrangement uses TRBV7-9 and TRBJ1-1; no clear D gene. Germline V gene sequence: CDR1 SEHNR, CDR2 FQNEAQ (reference sequence). Trimming cost V 1 base and J 5 bases, with 8 bases left between them. The CDR3 has 13 residues. The CDR3 here is CASSLGVSTEAFF. The CDR3, as DNA: TGTGCCAGCAGCTTAGGAGTGAGTACTGAAGCTTTCTTT. Looking up the rest from reference TRBV7-9 and TRBJ1-1 gives the full variable domain: DTGVSQNPRHKITKRGQNVTFRCDPISEHNRLYWYRQTLGQGPEFLTYFQNEAQLEKSRLLSDRFSAERPKGSFSTLEIQRTEQGDSAMYLCASSLGVSTEAFFGQGTRLTVV.

V and J are TRBV7-2 and TRBJ1-5; TRBD1 is a possible D gene (6 bases). V gave up 3 bases and J gave up 5 bases, with 14 bases separating them. CDR3 length: 15 residues. The germline V gene has CDR1 SGHTA and CDR2 FQGNSA. The CDR3 region is CASSFSGTSHQPQHF. The DNA of the CDR3 is TGTGCCAGCAGCTTTTCCGGGACAAGCCATCAGCCCCAGCATTTT.

The rearrangement links TRBV30 to TRBJ1-2; the match to TRBD1 covers 7 bases. CDR1 GTSNPN and CDR2 SVGIG come from the germline V gene (reference sequence). The CDR3 runs to 14 residues. Trimming took 1 base from V and 8 from J; bases not matched to a gene: 10. The CDR3 protein is CAWSGPTGVSGYTF. In DNA, the CDR3 is TGTGCCTGGAGTGGCCCAACAGGGGTGAGCGGCTACACCTTC. Full variable domain (outside the CDR3, taken from reference TRBV30 and TRBJ1-2): SQTIHQWPATLVQPVGSPLSLECTVEGTSNPNLYWYRQAAGRGLQLLFYSVGIGQISSEVPQNLSASRPQDRQFILSSKKLLLSDSGFYLCAWSGPTGVSGYTFGSGTRLTVV.

This clone has just one count. The chain combines TRBV29-1 with TRBJ1-4; no reliable D call. The CDR3 has 14 residues. V gave up 1 base and J gave up 8 bases, with 14 bases separating them. Germline CDR1 reads SQVTM; CDR2 reads ANQGSEA. The CDR3 spells CSVEALGDGEKLFF. The CDR3 nucleotides are TGCAGCGTTGAAGCTTTGGGAGACGGCGAAAAACTGTTTTTT.

This clone occurred once. V gene TRBV10-3 combines with J gene TRBJ1-1, with a weak D call TRBD1 (5 bases). Trimming left V 5 bases short and J 0 bases short, with 16 bases between. This CDR3 has 16 amino acids. Germline CDR1 ENHRY, CDR2 SYGVKD. The CDR3 protein is CAISLFDSPMNTEAFF. The CDR3 DNA reads as TGTGCCATCAGTTTGTTTGACAGTCCGATGAACACTGAAGCTTTCTTT.

This clone was recorded only once. The J gene is TRBJ2-7, the V gene TRBV5-4; 11 bases match TRBD2. The CDR3 runs to 17 residues. The germline V gene encodes CDR1 SGHNT and CDR2 YYREEE (reference sequence). Trimming cost V 4 bases and J 2 bases; bases outside gene matches: 11. CDR3 residues: CASSRKSGTSGTYEQYF. CDR3 in DNA: TGTGCCAGCAGCCGTAAATCCGGGACTAGCGGAACCTACGAGCAGTACTTC.

The rearrangement links TRBV25-1 to TRBJ2-5; TRBD2 matches 13 bases. The CDR3 totals 15 residues. The V and J ends lost 4 bases and 5 bases, in that order; junction bases with no gene match: 4. CDR1 is MGHDK, CDR2 SYGVNS, per germline. CDR3 in amino acids: CASSGTSGRGETQYF. DNA for the CDR3: TGTGCCAGCAGTGGGACTAGCGGGAGAGGTGAGACCCAGTACTTC.

The rearrangement uses TRBV7-6 and TRBJ1-6; no clear D gene. The germline gives CDR1 SGHVS, CDR2 FNYEAQ. The CDR3 covers 16 residues. The V gene lost 1 base and the J gene lost 9 bases, with 16 bases spanning the gap. The CDR3 sequence: CASSLELASSGSPLHF. The CDR3 DNA reads as TGTGCCAGCAGCTTAGAACTTGCTTCTTCGGGTTCACCCCTCCACTTT.